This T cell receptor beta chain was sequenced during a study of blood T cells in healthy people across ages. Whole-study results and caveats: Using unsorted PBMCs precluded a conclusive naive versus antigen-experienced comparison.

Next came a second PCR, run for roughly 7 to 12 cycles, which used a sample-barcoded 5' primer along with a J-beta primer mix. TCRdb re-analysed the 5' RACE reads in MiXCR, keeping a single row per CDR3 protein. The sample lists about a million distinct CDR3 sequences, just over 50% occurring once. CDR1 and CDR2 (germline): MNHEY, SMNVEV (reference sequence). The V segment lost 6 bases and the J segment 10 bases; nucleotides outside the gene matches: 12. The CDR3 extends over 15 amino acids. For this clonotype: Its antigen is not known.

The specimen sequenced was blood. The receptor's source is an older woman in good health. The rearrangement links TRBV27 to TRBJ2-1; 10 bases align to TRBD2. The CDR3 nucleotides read TGTGCCAGCAGCATTCAGCGGGAGGGCCGTTGGGAGCAGTTCTTC. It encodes CASSIQREGRWEQFF.